One and the same sample provided the 13 T cell receptor beta chains below, sequenced in a study of blood T cell repertoires in COVID-19. Measured with immunoSEQ multiplex PCR; TCRdb has only the in-frame clones, and not every one. Here the sample spans 450,000 or so clones, approximately 89% being singletons. The sample was peripheral blood. Receptor source: a man between 18 and 29 years old with COVID-19, enrolled during active disease.

This chain uses TRBV5-6 with TRBJ2-2; a weak D match, TRBD2 (5 bases). The germline V and J ends were trimmed by 5 bases and 2 bases, with 16 bases remaining between them. The CDR3 is made up of 16 amino acids. The germline CDR1 and CDR2 sequences are SGHDT and YYEEEE. The CDR3 nucleotides are TGTGCCAGCAGTCGGAGGTTCGGGGAAAACACCGGGGAGCTGTTTTTT. Encoded protein: CASSRRFGENTGELFF.

This chain connects TRBV9 to TRBJ2-2; 9 nucleotides match TRBD2. V gave up 4 bases and J gave up 7 bases; unmatched junction bases: 14. Germline assignment: CDR1 SGDLS and CDR2 YYNGEE. There are 17 residues in the CDR3. CDR3 residues: CASSPRVAGVGGGELFF. For the CDR3, the DNA is TGTGCCAGCAGCCCCCGAGTAGCGGGAGTGGGTGGCGGGGAGCTGTTTTTT.

V and J are TRBV7-2 and TRBJ1-5, with D unresolved. V shed 0 bases and J shed 1 base, with 25 bases lying between them. CDR3 length: 21 residues. Germline CDR1 and CDR2: SGHTA and FQGNSA. The CDR3 is CASSLALEGGRRGESNQPQHF. CDR3 nucleotides: TGTGCCAGCAGCTTAGCCCTCGAGGGTGGGCGGCGGGGAGAAAGCAATCAGCCCCAGCATTTT.

The J gene is TRBJ2-7, the V gene TRBV5-4; TRBD2 matches at 7 bases. CDR3 length: 14 amino acids. The germline gives CDR1 SGHNT, CDR2 YYREEE (reference sequence). The V gene end was trimmed by 0 bases and the J gene end by 4 bases; junction bases not matched to a gene: 4. CDR3 coding DNA: TGTGCCAGCAGCTTGGGACTAGCTCAGTACGAGCAGTACTTC. Translated: CASSLGLAQYEQYF.

The V call is TRBV5-1, the J call TRBJ2-1; weak D call: TRBD2 (5 bases). The CDR3 runs to 14 residues. V lost 0 bases and J lost 8, with 12 bases in between. Looked up from germline, CDR1 is SGHRS and CDR2 is YFSETQ. The CDR3 sequence: CASSLARGVDEQFF. CDR3 bases: TGCGCCAGCAGCTTGGCTCGGGGAGTGGATGAGCAGTTCTTC.

The chain joins TRBV5-4 to TRBJ2-7; maybe TRBD1 (6 bases). This CDR3 spans 15 amino acids. CDR1 is SGHNT, CDR2 YYREEE, per germline (reference sequence). V was clipped by 2 bases and J by 0 bases, with 12 bases between them. The CDR3 reads CASSFGDNLSYEQYF. For the CDR3, the DNA is TGTGCCAGCAGCTTCGGGGACAACCTCTCCTACGAGCAGTACTTC.

This clone has just a few counts. The V gene is TRBV5-1, the J gene TRBJ1-1, with TRBD1 identical over 7 bases. In germline, CDR1 is SGHRS, CDR2 YFSETQ. The CDR3 spans 13 residues. The J segment lost 8 bases and the V segment lost 3 bases, leaving 7 bases of the junction unmatched. The DNA for the CDR3 is TGCGCCAGCAGCTACCCGGGACAGTCGGAAGCTTTCTTT. Translated, it gives CASSYPGQSEAFF.

Points on this clone: Other DNA sequences in the sample encode the same CDR3. The rearrangement uses TRBV9 and TRBJ2-2, with D hard to call. The V gene lost 4 bases and the J gene lost 2 bases, with 3 bases spanning the gap. Germline lookup yields CDR1 SGDLS and CDR2 YYNGEE. The CDR3 totals 12 residues. CDR3 coding DNA: TGTGCCAGCAGCCTCAACACCGGGGAGCTGTTTTTT. Protein: CASSLNTGELFF.

This clone has a single count. A read error may produce the germline difference seen at one junction end. The rearrangement links TRBV12-3 or TRBV12-4 to TRBJ2-3, with TRBD1 as a possible D gene (5 bases). This CDR3 has 11 amino acids. The CDR3 DNA is TGTGAGGGGTCGGAGACAGATACGCAGCCTTTT. Its protein is CEGSETDTQPF.

The V and J genes are TRBV6-4 and TRBJ2-1; 8 nucleotides agree with TRBD1. This CDR3 contains 16 residues. In germline, CDR1 is MRHNA, CDR2 SNTAGT. J gave up 7 bases and V 4 bases, and 12 bases lay outside the gene matches. DNA of the CDR3: TGTGCCAGCAGTGTACCAGGGACAGGCTACTTTAATGAGCAGTTCTTC. Protein: CASSVPGTGYFNEQFF.

V usage is TRBV19 and J usage is TRBJ2-7, with 7 bases matching TRBD1. Germline V gives CDR1 LNHDA, CDR2 SQIVND (reference sequence). Trimming removed 5 bases from V and 3 bases from J; junction bases left unmatched: 7. This CDR3 is 14 amino acids long. The CDR3 DNA follows: TGTGCCAGTAGTCGACAGGGAATCGACTACGAGCAGTACTTC. Its protein is CASSRQGIDYEQYF.

The chain uses TRBV7-2 and TRBJ2-5; a weak D match, TRBD2 (6 bases). This CDR3 has 14 residues. With 0 bases removed from V and 5 bases from J, the gap between germline ends came to 10 bases. Germline V CDR1 and CDR2: SGHTA, FQGNSA. CDR3 protein: CASSLAGDSETQYF. For the CDR3, the DNA is TGTGCCAGCAGCTTAGCAGGGGACTCGGAGACCCAGTACTTC.

The chain employs TRBV3-1 (or the pseudogene TRBV3-2) and TRBJ2-7; TRBD1 agrees at 10 bases. Unmatched junction bases numbered 4, after V lost 0 bases and J lost 2 bases. Germline V CDR1 and CDR2: LGHDT, YNNKEL (reference sequence). CDR3 size: 16 residues. CDR3 loop: CASSQETGTGAYEQYF. CDR3 DNA: TGTGCCAGCAGCCAAGAGACCGGGACAGGGGCCTACGAGCAGTACTTC.